The rows below give T cell receptor beta chains drawn from one sample of a study of PD-1 blockade in mismatch repair-deficient tumors. The method was immunoSEQ multiplex PCR; TCRdb's version includes in-frame clones alone and lacks a portion of them. The table records some 25,000 clones, around 85% of them present only once. This specimen consisted of PBMCs, obtained before pembrolizumab treatment. These TCRs come from an adult with mismatch repair-deficient cancer. The CDR3 runs from the conserved cysteine through the conserved F or W. The D gene is left open where the match is weak. Part of the rows lack a size; the others show once, few, many or a class for expanded clones.

TRBV28	-	TRBJ1-2	-	CASSPGKAYGYTF	TGTGCCAGCAGCCCGGGGAAGGCCTATGGCTACACCTTC
TRBV2	-	TRBJ1-5	-	CASSEGQSQPQHF	TGTGCCAGCAGTGAGGGGCAGTCCCAGCCCCAGCATTTT
TRBV5-1	-	TRBJ2-1	-	CASSYGQTSSYNEQFF	TGCGCCAGCAGTTACGGACAGACCAGCTCCTACAATGAGCAGTTCTTC
TRBV5-8	-	TRBJ2-5	TRBD1	CASSLGTGHQETQYF	TGTGCCAGCAGCCTAGGGACAGGGCACCAAGAGACCCAGTACTTC
TRBV19	-	TRBJ1-6	-	CASSAPSNYNSPLHF	TGTGCCAGTAGTGCCCCCTCTAACTATAATTCACCCCTCCACTTT
TRBV7-9	-	TRBJ1-5	-	CASSFRSSNQPQHF	TGTGCCAGCAGCTTCAGGTCCAGCAATCAGCCCCAGCATTTT
TRBV6-1	-	TRBJ2-7	TRBD1	CASSEAGTGGYEQYF	TGTGCCAGCAGTGAAGCCGGGACAGGGGGCTACGAGCAGTACTTC
TRBV5-4	few	TRBJ2-7	TRBD2	CASREGLAGSEQYF	TGTGCCAGCAGAGAGGGACTAGCGGGAAGCGAGCAGTACTTC
TRBV28	-	TRBJ2-5	TRBD2	CASSSGLAGVPLYQETQYF	TGTGCCAGCAGTTCGGGACTAGCGGGAGTACCCCTATACCAAGAGACCCAGTACTTC
TRBV28	-	TRBJ2-3	TRBD2	CAGRGGSTDTQYF	TGTGCCGGACGGGGGGGTAGCACAGATACGCAGTATTTT
TRBV25-1	-	TRBJ1-5	-	CASSAGNNQPQHF	TGTGCCAGCAGTGCAGGAAATAATCAGCCCCAGCATTTT
TRBV15	-	TRBJ2-5	-	CATSRDRAQETQYF	TGTGCCACCAGCAGAGACAGGGCCCAAGAGACCCAGTACTTC
TRBV30	-	TRBJ1-5	-	CAWSVQFNQPQHF	TGTGCCTGGAGTGTACAGTTCAATCAGCCCCAGCATTTT
TRBV7-9	few	TRBJ1-1	-	CASSLVRGNTEAFF	TGTGCCAGCAGCTTAGTAAGGGGGAACACTGAAGCTTTCTTT
TRBV10-3	once	TRBJ2-1	TRBD2	CAISGTSLNEQFF	TGTGCCATCAGTGGGACTAGTTTGAATGAGCAGTTCTTC
TRBV4-1	-	TRBJ2-3	-	CASSQEPAGTTDTQYF	TGCGCCAGCAGCCAAGAACCGGCGGGAACCACAGATACGCAGTATTTT
TRBV19	-	TRBJ2-1	TRBD2	CASLAGGGRYNEQFF	TGTGCCAGCCTAGCGGGAGGGGGAAGGTACAATGAGCAGTTCTTC
TRBV30	-	TRBJ2-1	TRBD2	CAWSVLAGSYNEQFF	TGTGCCTGGAGTGTACTAGCGGGGAGTTACAATGAGCAGTTCTTC
TRBV19	-	TRBJ1-5	TRBD1	CASSARQGSNQPQHF	TGTGCCAGTAGTGCTCGACAGGGAAGCAATCAGCCCCAGCATTTT
TRBV28	once	TRBJ2-1	TRBD1	CASSRTGVDNEQFF	TGTGCCAGCAGCAGGACAGGGGTTGACAATGAGCAGTTCTTC
TRBV28	-	TRBJ2-1	TRBD2	CASSSPRGLARYNEQFF	TGTGCCAGCAGTTCGCCCAGAGGACTAGCGCGGTACAATGAGCAGTTCTTC
TRBV9	once	TRBJ2-1	TRBD2	CASSVVSGRSYNEQFF	TGTGCCAGCAGCGTAGTGAGCGGGAGATCCTACAATGAGCAGTTCTTC
TRBV2	-	TRBJ1-2	-	CASSGGFGGYTF	TGTGCCAGCAGTGGAGGGTTTGGGGGCTACACCTTC
TRBV28	-	TRBJ1-6	TRBD1	CASSRWTGGIYNSPLHF	TGTGCCAGCAGCCGTTGGACAGGGGGCATTTATAATTCACCCCTCCACTTT
TRBV2	-	TRBJ1-1	-	CASSGQGGTEAFF	TGTGCCAGCAGTGGGCAGGGAGGCACTGAAGCTTTCTTT